The following is a T cell receptor beta chain sequence with its context. Under the authors' procedure: The assay estimated nucleated cells by amplifying reference gene primers. Profiling relied on immunoSEQ multiplex PCR, and the TCRdb table lists in-frame clones only, not all of them. That table furnishes V, J and clone size, whereas the DNA furnished D and trimming. The table shows around 180,000 clones, with approximately 80% occurring only once. This sample was taken from a study of blood T cell repertoires in COVID-19. Study at large: Donors in the United States, Italy and Spain gave samples during acute or convalescent COVID-19.

The ends lost 5 bases at V and 2 bases at J; junction bases unmatched: 10. CDR3 length equals 17 residues. The germline CDR1 and CDR2 sequences are LNHDA and SQIVND (reference sequence). V and J are TRBV19 and TRBJ2-3, with TRBD2 matching over 10 bases. The clonotype originates from a human donor in a cohort sampled during active COVID-19. Material: peripheral blood. The CDR3 sequence is CASSDLAGEPVTDTQYF. The CDR3 DNA follows: TGTGCCAGTAGTGACCTAGCGGGAGAGCCCGTCACAGATACGCAGTATTTT.